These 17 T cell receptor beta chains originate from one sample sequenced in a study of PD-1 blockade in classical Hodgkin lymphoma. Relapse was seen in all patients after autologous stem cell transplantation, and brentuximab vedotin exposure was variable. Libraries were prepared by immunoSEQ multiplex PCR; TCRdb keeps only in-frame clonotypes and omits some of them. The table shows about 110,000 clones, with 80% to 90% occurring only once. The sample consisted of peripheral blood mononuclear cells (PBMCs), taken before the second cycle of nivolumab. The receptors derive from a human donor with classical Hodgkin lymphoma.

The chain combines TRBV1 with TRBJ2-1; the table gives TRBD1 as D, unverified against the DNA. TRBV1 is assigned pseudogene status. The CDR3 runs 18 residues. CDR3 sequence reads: CTSSQKINRRQTHNEQFF. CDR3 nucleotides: TGCACCAGCAGCCAAAAAATTAACCGAAGACAGACACACAATGAGCAGTTCTTC.

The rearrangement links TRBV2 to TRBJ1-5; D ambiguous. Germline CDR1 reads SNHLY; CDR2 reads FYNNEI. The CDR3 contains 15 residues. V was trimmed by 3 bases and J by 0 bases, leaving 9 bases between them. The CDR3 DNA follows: TGTGCCAGCAGTGATACGCAGGCTAGCAATCAGCCCCAGCATTTT. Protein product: CASSDTQASNQPQHF.

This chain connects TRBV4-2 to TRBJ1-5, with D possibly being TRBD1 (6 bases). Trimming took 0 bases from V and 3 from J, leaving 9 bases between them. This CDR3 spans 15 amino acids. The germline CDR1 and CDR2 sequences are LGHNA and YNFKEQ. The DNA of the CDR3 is TGTGCCAGCAGCCAAGAGGGGGCTCCCAATCAGCCCCAGCATTTT. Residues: CASSQEGAPNQPQHF.

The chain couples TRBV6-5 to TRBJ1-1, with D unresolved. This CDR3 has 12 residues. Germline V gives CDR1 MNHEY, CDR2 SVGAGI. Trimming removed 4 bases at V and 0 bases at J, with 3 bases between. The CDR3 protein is CASSSVNTEAFF. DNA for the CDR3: TGTGCCAGCAGTTCGGTGAACACTGAAGCTTTCTTT.

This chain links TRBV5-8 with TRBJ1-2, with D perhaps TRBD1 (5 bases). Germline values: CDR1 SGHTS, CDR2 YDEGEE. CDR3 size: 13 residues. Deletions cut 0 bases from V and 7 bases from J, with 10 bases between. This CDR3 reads CASSLERGFGYTF. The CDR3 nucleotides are TGTGCCAGCAGCTTGGAGCGGGGGTTTGGCTACACCTTC.

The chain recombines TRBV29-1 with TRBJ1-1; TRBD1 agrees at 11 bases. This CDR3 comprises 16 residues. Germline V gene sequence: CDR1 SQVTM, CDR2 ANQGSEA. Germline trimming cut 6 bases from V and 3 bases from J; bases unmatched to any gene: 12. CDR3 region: CSVPNRDRGLDTEAFF. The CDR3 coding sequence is TGCAGCGTCCCAAACCGGGACAGGGGGTTGGACACTGAAGCTTTCTTT. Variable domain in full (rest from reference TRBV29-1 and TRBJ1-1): SAVISQKPSRDICQRGTSLTIQCQVDSQVTMMFWYRQQPGQSLTLIATANQGSEATYESGFVIDKFPISRPNLTFSTLTVSNMSPEDSSIYLCSVPNRDRGLDTEAFFGQGTRLTVV.

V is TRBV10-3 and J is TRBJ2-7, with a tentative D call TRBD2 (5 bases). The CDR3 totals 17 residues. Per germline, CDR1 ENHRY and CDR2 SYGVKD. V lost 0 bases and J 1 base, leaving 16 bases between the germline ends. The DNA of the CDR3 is TGTGCCATCAGTGAGTCCCCGGTGGTAGCGAGGTCCTACGAGCAGTACTTC. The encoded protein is CAISESPVVARSYEQYF.

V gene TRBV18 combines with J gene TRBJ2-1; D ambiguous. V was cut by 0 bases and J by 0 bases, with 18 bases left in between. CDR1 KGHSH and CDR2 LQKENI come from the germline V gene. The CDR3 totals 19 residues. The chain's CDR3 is CASSPPSYISALSYNEQFF. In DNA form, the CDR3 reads TGTGCCAGCTCACCACCCAGTTACATAAGCGCTCTCTCCTACAATGAGCAGTTCTTC.

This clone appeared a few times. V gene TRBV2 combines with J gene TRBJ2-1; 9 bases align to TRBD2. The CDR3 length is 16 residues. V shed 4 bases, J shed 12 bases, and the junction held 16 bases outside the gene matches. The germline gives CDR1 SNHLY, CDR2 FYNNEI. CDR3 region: CASSALLAGRIQGQFF. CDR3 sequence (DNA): TGTGCCAGCAGTGCCCTCCTAGCGGGACGAATCCAGGGGCAGTTCTTC.

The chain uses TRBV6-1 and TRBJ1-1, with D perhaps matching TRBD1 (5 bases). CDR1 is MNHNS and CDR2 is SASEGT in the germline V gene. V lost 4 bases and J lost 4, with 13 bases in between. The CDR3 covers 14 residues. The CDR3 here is CASSATQGGTEAFF. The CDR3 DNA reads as TGTGCCAGCAGTGCTACGCAGGGCGGCACTGAAGCTTTCTTT.

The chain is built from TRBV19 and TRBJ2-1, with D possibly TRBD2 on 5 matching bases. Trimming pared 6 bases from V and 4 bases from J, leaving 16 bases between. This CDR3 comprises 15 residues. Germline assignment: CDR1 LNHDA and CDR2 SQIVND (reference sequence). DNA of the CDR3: TGTGCCAGTAGCCCCATGAGCGGCCCTTACAATGAGCAGTTCTTC. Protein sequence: CASSPMSGPYNEQFF.

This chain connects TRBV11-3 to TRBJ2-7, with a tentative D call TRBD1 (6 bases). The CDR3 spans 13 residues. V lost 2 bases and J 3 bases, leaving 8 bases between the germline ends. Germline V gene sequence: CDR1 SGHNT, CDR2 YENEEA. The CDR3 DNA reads TGTGCCAGCAGCTTAAACAGGGACTACGAGCAGTACTTC. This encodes CASSLNRDYEQYF.

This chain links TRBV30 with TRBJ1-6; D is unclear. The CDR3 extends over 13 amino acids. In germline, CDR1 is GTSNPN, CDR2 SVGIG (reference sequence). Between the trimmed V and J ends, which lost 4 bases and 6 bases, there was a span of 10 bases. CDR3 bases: TGTGCCTGGAACAGTCTCTTTAATTCACCCCTCCACTTT. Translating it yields CAWNSLFNSPLHF.

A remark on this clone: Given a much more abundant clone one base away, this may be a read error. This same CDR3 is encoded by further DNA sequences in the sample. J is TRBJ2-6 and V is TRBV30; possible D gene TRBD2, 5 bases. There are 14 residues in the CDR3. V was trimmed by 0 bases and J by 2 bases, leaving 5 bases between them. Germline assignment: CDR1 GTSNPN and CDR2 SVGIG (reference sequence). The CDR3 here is CAWSVGAGANVLTF. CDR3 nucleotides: TGTGCCTGGAGTGTCGGGGCTGGGGCCAACGTCCTGACTTTC. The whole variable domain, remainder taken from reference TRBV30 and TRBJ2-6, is SQTIHQWPATLVQPVGSPLSLECTVEGTSNPNLYWYRQAAGRGLQLLFYSVGIGQISSEVPQNLSASRPQDRQFILSSKKLLLSDSGFYLCAWSVGAGANVLTFGAGSRLTVL.

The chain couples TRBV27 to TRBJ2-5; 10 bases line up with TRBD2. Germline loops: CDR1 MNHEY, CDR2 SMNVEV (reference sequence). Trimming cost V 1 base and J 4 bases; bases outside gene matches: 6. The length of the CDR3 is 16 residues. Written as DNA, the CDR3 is TGTGCCAGCAGTTTATTGGCTAGCGGGAGCGGAGAGACCCAGTACTTC. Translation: CASSLLASGSGETQYF.

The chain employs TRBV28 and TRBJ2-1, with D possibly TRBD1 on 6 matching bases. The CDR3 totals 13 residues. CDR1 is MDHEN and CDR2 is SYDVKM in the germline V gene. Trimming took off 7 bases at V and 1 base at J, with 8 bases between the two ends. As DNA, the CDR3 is TGTGCCAGCAAGGGGGTGTCCTACAATGAGCAGTTCTTC. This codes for CASKGVSYNEQFF.

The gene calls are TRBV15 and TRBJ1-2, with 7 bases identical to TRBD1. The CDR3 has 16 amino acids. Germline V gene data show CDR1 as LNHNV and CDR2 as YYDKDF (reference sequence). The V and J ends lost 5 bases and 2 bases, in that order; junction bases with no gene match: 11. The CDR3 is CATSGYRDSGNYGYTF. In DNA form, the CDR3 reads TGTGCCACCAGCGGGTACCGGGACAGCGGAAACTATGGCTACACCTTC.